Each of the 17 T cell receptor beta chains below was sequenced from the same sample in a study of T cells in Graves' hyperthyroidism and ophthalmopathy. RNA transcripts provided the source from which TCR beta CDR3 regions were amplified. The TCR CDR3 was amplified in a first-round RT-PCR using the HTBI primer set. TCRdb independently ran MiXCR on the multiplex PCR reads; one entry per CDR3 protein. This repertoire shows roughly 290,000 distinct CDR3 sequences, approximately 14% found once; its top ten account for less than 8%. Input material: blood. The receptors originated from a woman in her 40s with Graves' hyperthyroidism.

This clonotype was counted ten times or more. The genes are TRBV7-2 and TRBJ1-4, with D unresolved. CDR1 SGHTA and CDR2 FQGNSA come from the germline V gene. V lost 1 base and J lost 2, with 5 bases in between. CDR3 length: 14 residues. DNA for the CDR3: TGTGCCAGCAGCTTAGAGAGCACTAATGAAAAACTGTTTTTT. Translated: CASSLESTNEKLFF.

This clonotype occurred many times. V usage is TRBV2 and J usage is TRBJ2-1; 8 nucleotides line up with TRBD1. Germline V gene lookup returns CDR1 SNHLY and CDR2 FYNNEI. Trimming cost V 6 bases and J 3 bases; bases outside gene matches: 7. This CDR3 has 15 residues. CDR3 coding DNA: TGTGCCAGCAGCGATATGGGACAGGTCTACAATGAGCAGTTCTTC. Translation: CASSDMGQVYNEQFF.

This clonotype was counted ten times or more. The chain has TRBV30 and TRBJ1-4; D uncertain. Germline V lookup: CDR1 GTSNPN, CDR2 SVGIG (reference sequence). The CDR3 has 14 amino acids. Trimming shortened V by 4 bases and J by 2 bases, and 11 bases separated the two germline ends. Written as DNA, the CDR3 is TGTGCCTGGAATTCCCTCGGGACTAATGAAAAACTGTTTTTT. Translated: CAWNSLGTNEKLFF.

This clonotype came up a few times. The DNA for the CDR3 is TGTGCCAGCAACGTCCGAGTAGCGGGGGCCAGCAATGAGCAGTTCTTC. Amino acid sequence: CASNVRVAGASNEQFF. V and J are TRBV11-2 and TRBJ2-1; TRBD2 aligns across 9 bases. Germline assignment: CDR1 SGHAT and CDR2 FQNNGV. J was trimmed by 6 bases and V by 7 bases; bases with no gene match: 13. The CDR3 loop spans 16 amino acids.

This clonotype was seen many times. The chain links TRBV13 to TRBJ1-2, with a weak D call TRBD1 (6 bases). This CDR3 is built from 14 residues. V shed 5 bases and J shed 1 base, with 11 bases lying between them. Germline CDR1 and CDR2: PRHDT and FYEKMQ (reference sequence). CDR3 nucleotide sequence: TGTGCCAGCAGCGAACAGGGCATTAACTATGGCTACACCTTC. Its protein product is CASSEQGINYGYTF.

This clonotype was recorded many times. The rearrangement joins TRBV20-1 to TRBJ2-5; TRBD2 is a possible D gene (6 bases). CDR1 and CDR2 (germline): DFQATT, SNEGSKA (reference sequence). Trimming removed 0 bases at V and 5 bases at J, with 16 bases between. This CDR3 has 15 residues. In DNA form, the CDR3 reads TGCAGTGCTAGAGATCATAGGGACTCCTCGGAGACCCAGTACTTC. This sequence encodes CSARDHRDSSETQYF.

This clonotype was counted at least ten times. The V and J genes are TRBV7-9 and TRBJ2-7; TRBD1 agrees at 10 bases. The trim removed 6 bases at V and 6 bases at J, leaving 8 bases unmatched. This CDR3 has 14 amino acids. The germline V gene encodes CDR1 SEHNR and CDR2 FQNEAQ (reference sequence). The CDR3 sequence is CASSPGQGLREQYF. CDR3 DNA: TGTGCCAGCAGTCCGGGACAGGGGTTACGCGAGCAGTACTTC. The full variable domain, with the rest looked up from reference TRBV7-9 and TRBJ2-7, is DTGVSQNPRHKITKRGQNVTFRCDPISEHNRLYWYRQTLGQGPEFLTYFQNEAQLEKSRLLSDRFSAERPKGSFSTLEIQRTEQGDSAMYLCASSPGQGLREQYFGPGTRLTVT.

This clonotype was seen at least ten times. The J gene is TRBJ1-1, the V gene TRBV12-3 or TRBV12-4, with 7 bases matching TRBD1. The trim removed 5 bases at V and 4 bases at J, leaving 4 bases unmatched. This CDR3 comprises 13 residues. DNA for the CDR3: TGTGCCAGCAGTCGTGACAGGGTCACTGAAGCTTTCTTT. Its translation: CASSRDRVTEAFF.

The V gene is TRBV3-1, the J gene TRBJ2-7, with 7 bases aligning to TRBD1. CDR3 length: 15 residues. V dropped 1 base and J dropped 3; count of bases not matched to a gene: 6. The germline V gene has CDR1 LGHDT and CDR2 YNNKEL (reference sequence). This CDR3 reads CASSQADRPDYEQYF. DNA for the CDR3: TGTGCCAGCAGCCAAGCGGACAGGCCAGACTACGAGCAGTACTTC.

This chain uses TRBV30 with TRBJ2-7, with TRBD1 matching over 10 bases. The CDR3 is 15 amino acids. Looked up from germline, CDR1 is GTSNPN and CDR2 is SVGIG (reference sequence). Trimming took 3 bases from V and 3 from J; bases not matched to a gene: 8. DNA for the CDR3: TGTGCCTGGAGCCCCGGACAGGGGGTCGGCTACGAGCAGTACTTC. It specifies CAWSPGQGVGYEQYF. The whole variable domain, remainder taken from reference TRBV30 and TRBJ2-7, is SQTIHQWPATLVQPVGSPLSLECTVEGTSNPNLYWYRQAAGRGLQLLFYSVGIGQISSEVPQNLSASRPQDRQFILSSKKLLLSDSGFYLCAWSPGQGVGYEQYFGPGTRLTVT.

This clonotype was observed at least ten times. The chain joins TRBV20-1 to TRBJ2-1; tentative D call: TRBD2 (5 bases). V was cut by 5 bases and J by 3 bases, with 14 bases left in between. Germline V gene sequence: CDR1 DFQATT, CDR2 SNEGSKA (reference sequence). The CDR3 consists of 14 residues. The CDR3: CSARSRENYNEQFF. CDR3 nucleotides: TGCAGTGCTCGGTCGAGGGAGAACTACAATGAGCAGTTCTTC.

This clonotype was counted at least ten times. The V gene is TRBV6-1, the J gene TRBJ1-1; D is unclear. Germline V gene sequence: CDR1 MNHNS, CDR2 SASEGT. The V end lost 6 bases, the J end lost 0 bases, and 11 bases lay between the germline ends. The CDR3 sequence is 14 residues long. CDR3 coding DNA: TGTGCCAGCAGCACTCCCGGCCTGAACACTGAAGCTTTCTTT. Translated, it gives CASSTPGLNTEAFF.

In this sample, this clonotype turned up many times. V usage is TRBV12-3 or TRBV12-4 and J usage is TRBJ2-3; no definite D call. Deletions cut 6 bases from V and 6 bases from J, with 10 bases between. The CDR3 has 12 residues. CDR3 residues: CASSQESDTQYF. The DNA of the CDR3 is TGTGCCAGCAGCCAGGAATCGGATACGCAGTATTTT.

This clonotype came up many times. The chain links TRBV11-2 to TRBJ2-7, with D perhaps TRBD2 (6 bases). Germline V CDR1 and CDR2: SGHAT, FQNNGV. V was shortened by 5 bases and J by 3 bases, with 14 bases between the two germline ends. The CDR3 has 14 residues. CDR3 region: CASSLGRGNYEQYF. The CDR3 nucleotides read TGTGCCAGCAGCCTGGGACGCGGGAACTACGAGCAGTACTTC.

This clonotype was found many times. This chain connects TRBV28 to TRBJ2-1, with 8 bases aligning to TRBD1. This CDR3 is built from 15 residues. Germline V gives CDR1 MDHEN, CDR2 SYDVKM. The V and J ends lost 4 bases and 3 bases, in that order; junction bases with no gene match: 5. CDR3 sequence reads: CASSYTGGNYNEQFF. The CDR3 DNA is TGTGCCAGCAGTTACACAGGGGGAAACTACAATGAGCAGTTCTTC.

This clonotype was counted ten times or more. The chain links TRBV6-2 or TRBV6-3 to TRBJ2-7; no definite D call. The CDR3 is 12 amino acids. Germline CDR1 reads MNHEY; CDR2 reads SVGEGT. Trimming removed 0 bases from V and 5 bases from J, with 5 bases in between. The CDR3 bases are TGTGCCAGCAGTTACTCGATCCACGAGCAGTACTTC. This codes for CASSYSIHEQYF.

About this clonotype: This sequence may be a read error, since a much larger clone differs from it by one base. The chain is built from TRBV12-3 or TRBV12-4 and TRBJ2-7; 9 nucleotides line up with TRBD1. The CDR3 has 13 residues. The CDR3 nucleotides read TGTACCAGCAAAGGGACAGGGAGGAGCGAGCAGTACTTC. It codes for CTSKGTGRSEQYF.